The 29 T cell receptor beta chains below come from one sample, sequenced in a study of tumor-infiltrating lymphocytes in primary liver carcinoma. The source of the blood RNA was unsorted whole blood, and germline DNA was extracted as well. With around 520 ng total RNA as template and a constant-region primer, TCR beta cDNA was made. Investigators got TCR beta libraries out of three nested multiplex PCR rounds, done with slightly modified ARM-PCR. Amplification in the first two PCR rounds was performed using TRBV1-TRBV30 forward primers and a C-beta reverse primer for approximately 10 cycles each. TCRdb reprocessed the multiplex PCR reads with MiXCR, giving one entry per CDR3 protein. The sample holds about 180,000 distinct CDR3 sequences, about 60% seen once. The sample taken for sequencing was peripheral blood. The receptors stem from a man between 35 and 55 years old with primary liver carcinoma and hepatitis B virus infection.

Notes on this clonotype: Just one base apart from a much larger clone, this may be a read error. This CDR3 fails to terminate in the conserved phenylalanine or tryptophan, so it likely reflects a read error. The chain recombines TRBV11-2 with TRBJ1-4, with 7 positions matching TRBD1. Trimming took 1 base from V and 7 from J; bases not matched to a gene: 6. Germline V gene lookup returns CDR1 SGHAT and CDR2 FQNNGV. CDR3 length: 15 amino acids. CDR3 residues: CASSLGHRGSEKLFL. The CDR3 DNA reads TGTGCCAGCAGCTTAGGGCACAGGGGAAGTGAAAAACTGTTTCTT.

Concerning this clonotype itself: This may be a read error: a much more frequent sequence differs by one nucleotide. The J gene is TRBJ2-3, the V gene TRBV11-1; 9 positions agree with TRBD2. CDR3 length: 16 amino acids. Per the germline V gene, CDR1 is SGHAT and CDR2 is FQDESV (reference sequence). V lost 7 bases to trimming and J lost 5 bases; unmatched junction nucleotides: 13. The CDR3 nucleotides are TGTGCCAGCAACCCCCGACTAGCGGAGAAACGAGATACGCAGTATTTT. Translated, it gives CASNPRLAEKRDTQYF. Looking up the rest from reference TRBV11-1 and TRBJ2-3 gives the full variable domain: EAEVAQSPRYKITEKSQAVAFWCDPISGHATLYWYRQILGQGPELLVQFQDESVVDDSQLPKDRFSAERLKGVDSTLKIQPAELGDSAMYLCASNPRLAEKRDTQYFGPGTRLTVL.

This clonotype was seen a few times. Mismatch with germline at one junction end may stem from a read error. The chain joins TRBV12-3 or TRBV12-4 to TRBJ1-1, with 7 bases aligning to TRBD1. The CDR3 has 15 amino acids. CDR3 amino acids: CASSLGGWEVTEAFF. The CDR3 region has the DNA TGTGCTAGCAGTTTAGGGGGCTGGGAAGTCACTGAAGCTTTCTTT.

This rearrangement joins TRBV5-4 to TRBJ2-5; the D is unclear. With 2 bases removed from V and 0 bases from J, the gap between germline ends came to 8 bases. Looked up from germline, CDR1 is SGHNT and CDR2 is YYREEE (reference sequence). This CDR3 contains 14 residues. CDR3 region: CASSFGPDQETQYF. In nucleotides, the CDR3 is TGTGCCAGCAGCTTCGGACCGGACCAAGAGACCCAGTACTTC.

The chain carries TRBV10-3 and TRBJ1-5, with D unresolved. The CDR3 is 15 residues long. CDR1 is ENHRY and CDR2 is SYGVKD in the germline V gene. V was trimmed by 6 bases and J by 0 bases, leaving 12 bases between them. CDR3 region: CAIRAGSNSNQPQHF. The CDR3 bases are TGTGCCATCAGGGCCGGGTCAAATAGCAATCAGCCCCAGCATTTT.

This clonotype has at least ten counts. The J gene is TRBJ2-1, the V gene TRBV11-2, with unresolved D. The V end was cut by 5 bases, the J end by 8 bases, with 16 bases between. The CDR3 spans 14 residues. Germline V gene sequence: CDR1 SGHAT, CDR2 FQNNGV. CDR3 sequence: CASSLTRPAYEQFF. As DNA, the CDR3 is TGTGCCAGCAGCCTCACCCGACCCGCCTATGAGCAGTTCTTC.

Comment on this clonotype: Mismatch with germline at one junction end may stem from a read error. The CDR3 is CASSFGWDNVQFF. The CDR3 region has the DNA TGTGCCAGCAGCTTCGGGTGGGACAATGTGCAGTTCTTC. The chain is built from TRBV11-2 and TRBJ2-1; a weak D match, TRBD1 (6 bases). Germline values: CDR1 SGHAT, CDR2 FQNNGV. CDR3 length: 13 residues.

The chain's CDR3 is CASSYNGRVEETQYF. DNA of the CDR3: TGTGCCAGCAGTTATAACGGGAGGGTGGAAGAGACCCAGTACTTC. V gene TRBV12-3 or TRBV12-4 combines with J gene TRBJ2-5; 8 bases align to TRBD2. This CDR3 has 15 residues. V dropped 4 bases and J dropped 3; count of bases not matched to a gene: 7.

The chain uses TRBV29-1 and TRBJ2-1; 8 bases are a match to TRBD2. Looked up from germline, CDR1 is SQVTM and CDR2 is ANQGSEA. The ends lost 4 bases at V and 8 bases at J; junction bases unmatched: 13. The CDR3 has 15 residues. The CDR3 DNA is TGCAGCGTTGCTGGAGCGGGAGCGGTGTACGATGAGCAGTTCTTC. This codes for CSVAGAGAVYDEQFF.

Comments on this clonotype: A junction boundary mismatches the germline segment, possibly from a read error. The chain recombines TRBV6-2 or TRBV6-3 with TRBJ2-7; no clear D gene. CDR1 and CDR2 from the germline V gene are MNHEY and SVGEGT. The CDR3 runs 11 residues. In DNA form, the CDR3 reads TGTGCCAGCAGCCCATCCTACGAGCTGTACTTC. Translating it yields CASSPSYELYF.

There are a few counts of this clonotype. This sequence joins TRBV29-1 and TRBJ1-1; D is undetermined. Trimming stripped 0 bases from V and 0 bases from J, with 5 bases between. This CDR3 contains 13 residues. Per germline, CDR1 SQVTM and CDR2 ANQGSEA. The CDR3 nucleotides read TGCAGCGTTGAAGAAGAGGTGAACACTGAAGCTTTCTTT. Its protein is CSVEEEVNTEAFF.

The V and J genes are TRBV10-3 and TRBJ2-1; TRBD2 matches at 7 bases. CDR3 size: 17 residues. Germline CDR1 is ENHRY and CDR2 is SYGVKD. Trimming removed 3 bases from V and 6 bases from J; junction bases left unmatched: 14. The CDR3 region has the DNA TGTGCCATCAGTGACTCCACGGAGGCGGGAGAGGGCAATGAGCAGTTCTTC. Residues: CAISDSTEAGEGNEQFF.

Comment on this clonotype: The CDR3 does not close with the conserved phenylalanine or tryptophan, likely indicating a read error. V and J are TRBV11-2 and TRBJ2-7; D not certain. V was pared by 6 bases and J by 3 bases, with 12 bases between. The CDR3 length is 13 residues. Germline V gives CDR1 SGHAT, CDR2 FQNNGV. CDR3 sequence (DNA): TGTGCCAGCAGTTCTGCTTCGGGCTACGAGCAGTACCTC. This encodes CASSSASGYEQYL.

V usage is TRBV5-1 and J usage is TRBJ2-2; 7 bases match TRBD1. After removal of 3 bases from V and 2 bases from J, the junction contained 4 bases not matched to a gene. The V gene's germline CDR1 is SGHRS and CDR2 YFSETQ. This CDR3 spans 15 amino acids. The CDR3 sequence is CASSWGTANTGELFF. The DNA for the CDR3 is TGCGCCAGCAGCTGGGGGACAGCCAACACCGGGGAGCTGTTTTTT.

In the case of this clonotype: A much more abundant neighbour one base away suggests this may be a read error. The chain uses TRBV14 and TRBJ2-2; D gene ambiguous. This CDR3 has 13 residues. Per the germline V gene, CDR1 is SGHDN and CDR2 is FVKESK. CDR3 amino acids: CASSPLNTRELFF. The CDR3 DNA sequence: TGTGCCAGCAGCCCTTTGAACACCAGGGAGCTGTTTTTT.

With regard to this clonotype: A read error may be the cause here, since a much bigger clone is one base away. The chain carries TRBV29-1 and TRBJ2-1; D remains ambiguous. The length of the CDR3 is 10 residues. Germline V gives CDR1 SQVTM, CDR2 ANQGSEA. V was clipped by 7 bases and J by 8 bases, with 9 bases between them. Here the CDR3 reads CSALLDEQFF. CDR3 in DNA: TGCAGCGCCCTCTTGGATGAGCAGTTCTTC.

The rearrangement links TRBV6-5 to TRBJ2-7, with D tentatively TRBD1 (6 bases). Germline assignment: CDR1 MNHEY and CDR2 SVGAGI. This CDR3 has 16 residues. V was trimmed by 6 bases and J by 5 bases, leaving 23 bases between them. The CDR3 bases are TGTGCCAGCAGCAGGGGAGTGGACAGAAGGGTGAACGAGCAGTACTTC. It is translated as CASSRGVDRRVNEQYF.

The chain recombines TRBV28 with TRBJ2-3; 12 bases match TRBD2. The CDR3 is made up of 15 amino acids. Germline V lookup: CDR1 MDHEN, CDR2 SYDVKM. The junction had 3 bases not matched to a gene; V was cut back by 3 bases and J by 5 bases. Written as DNA, the CDR3 is TGTGCCAGCAGTTTCGGACTAGCGGGATTAGATACGCAGTATTTT. This sequence encodes CASSFGLAGLDTQYF.

As regards this clonotype: Since a much larger clone is just one base distant, this may be a read error. V usage is TRBV11-2 and J usage is TRBJ1-2, with D possibly being TRBD1 (5 bases). The CDR3 is 13 amino acids. V was shortened by 2 bases and J by 8 bases, with 12 bases between the two germline ends. From germline, CDR1 is SGHAT and CDR2 FQNNGV. In DNA form, the CDR3 reads TGTGCCAGCAGCTTACCGGGGGGGGACGGCTACACCTTC. The encoded protein is CASSLPGGDGYTF. Together with reference TRBV11-2 and TRBJ1-2, the CDR3 gives the full variable domain: EAGVAQSPRYKIIEKRQSVAFWCNPISGHATLYWYQQILGQGPKLLIQFQNNGVVDDSQLPKDRFSAERLKGVDSTLKIQPAKLEDSAVYLCASSLPGGDGYTFGSGTRLTVV.

The V and J genes are TRBV5-5 and TRBJ1-2, with D tentatively TRBD1 (5 bases). The germline V and J ends were trimmed by 3 bases and 2 bases, with 8 bases remaining between them. Germline V gene sequence: CDR1 SGHKS, CDR2 YYEKEE (reference sequence). The CDR3 has 13 amino acids. CDR3 in amino acids: CASSSGPNYGYTF. Written as DNA, the CDR3 is TGTGCCAGCAGCTCGGGACCGAACTATGGCTACACCTTC. The full variable domain, completed using reference TRBV5-5 and TRBJ1-2, is DAGVTQSPTHLIKTRGQQVTLRCSPISGHKSVSWYQQVLGQGPQFIFQYYEKEERGRGNFPDRFSARQFPNYSSELNVNALLLGDSALYLCASSSGPNYGYTFGSGTRLTVV.

A word on this clonotype: It may be a read error: a sequence one base away is much more abundant. Lacking the conserved final phenylalanine or tryptophan, this CDR3 likely reflects a read error. The chain uses TRBV11-2 and TRBJ2-7, with D perhaps assigned TRBD1 or TRBD2 (6 bases each). CDR1 and CDR2 from the germline V gene are SGHAT and FQNNGV. Trimming removed 5 bases from V and 7 bases from J, with 15 bases in between. The CDR3 runs 13 residues. The DNA of the CDR3 is TGTGCCAGCAGCCCCGGGGGCCCGGAAGAGCAGTACTTA. It yields the protein CASSPGGPEEQYL.

With regard to this clonotype: A much larger clone lies one base from this, so it may be a read error. The V call is TRBV4-1, the J call TRBJ1-5; the D gene is possibly TRBD1 (5 bases). Per the germline V gene, CDR1 is MGHRA and CDR2 is YSYEKL. The CDR3 runs 15 residues. CDR3 residues: CAISQDIAGWQPQHF. The CDR3 DNA is TGCGCCATCAGCCAAGATATCGCAGGGTGGCAGCCCCAGCATTTT.

The chain recombines TRBV6-1 with TRBJ2-7, with D possibly TRBD1 on 6 matching bases. The ends were cut back, 4 bases at V and 5 bases at J, with 15 bases in the middle. The CDR3 is 14 residues long. Germline loops: CDR1 MNHNS, CDR2 SASEGT. The CDR3, as DNA: TGTGCCAGCAGTGTCCGGGACACATACCACGAGCAGTACTTC. This sequence encodes CASSVRDTYHEQYF.

Ten or more counts support this clonotype. The chain recombines TRBV11-2 with TRBJ2-7, with 10 bases fitting TRBD1. The ends lost 0 bases at V and 6 bases at J; junction bases unmatched: 5. This CDR3 contains 15 residues. Germline-derived CDR1 and CDR2 are SGHAT and FQNNGV. Written as DNA, the CDR3 is TGTGCCAGCAGCTTAGAGGGACAGGGGCTTTTCGAGCAGTACTTC. It yields the protein CASSLEGQGLFEQYF.

On this clonotype: A read error is possible here, since a much larger clone lies one base away. V and J are TRBV11-2 and TRBJ1-4; unclear D gene. The CDR3 contains 12 residues. From germline, CDR1 is SGHAT and CDR2 FQNNGV. CDR3 nucleotides: TGTGCCGGCAGCTTAGATAGGGAAAAACTGTTTTTT. Amino acids: CAGSLDREKLFF.

V usage is TRBV30 and J usage is TRBJ2-3, with 7 bases matching TRBD2. The V gene end was trimmed by 5 bases and the J gene end by 4 bases; junction bases not matched to a gene: 9. CDR3 size: 14 residues. Germline lookup yields CDR1 GTSNPN and CDR2 SVGIG (reference sequence). The CDR3 here is CAWQTSRASDTQYF. In DNA form, the CDR3 reads TGTGCCTGGCAGACTAGCCGGGCCTCAGATACGCAGTATTTT.

This clonotype was picked up many times. V and J are TRBV29-1 and TRBJ1-4, with 8 bases that match TRBD1. The germline gives CDR1 SQVTM, CDR2 ANQGSEA. V lost 7 bases, J lost 2 bases, and 3 bases stayed unmatched. This CDR3 comprises 13 residues. The CDR3 is CSAGQGTNEKLFF. In DNA, the CDR3 is TGCAGCGCCGGACAGGGTACTAATGAAAAACTGTTTTTT. Full variable domain (remainder filled in from reference TRBV29-1 and TRBJ1-4): SAVISQKPSRDICQRGTSLTIQCQVDSQVTMMFWYRQQPGQSLTLIATANQGSEATYESGFVIDKFPISRPNLTFSTLTVSNMSPEDSSIYLCSAGQGTNEKLFFGSGTQLSVL.

V gene TRBV11-2 combines with J gene TRBJ2-7; D not certain. The CDR3 extends over 14 amino acids. Trimming took off 10 bases at V and 4 bases at J, with 20 bases between the two ends. Germline lookup yields CDR1 SGHAT and CDR2 FQNNGV. The CDR3 sequence: CAIGLGPFPYEQYF. CDR3 DNA sequence: TGTGCCATCGGCTTAGGACCGTTCCCTTACGAGCAGTACTTC.

The chain is built from TRBV19 and TRBJ1-1, with 8 bases matching TRBD1. The CDR3 loop spans 14 amino acids. V gave up 7 bases and J gave up 3 bases; unmatched junction bases: 7. Germline assignment: CDR1 LNHDA and CDR2 SQIVND (reference sequence). The CDR3 protein is CASIKTDRDTEAFF. The CDR3 coding sequence is TGTGCCAGTATTAAAACGGACAGGGACACTGAAGCTTTCTTT.